The sequence of this TCR beta chain was determined in a study of T-cell memory formation after mild COVID-19. Study details: Across donors, TCR clusters were largely donor specific.

Points from the study as a whole: The authors left the SARS-CoV-2 specificity of second-wave clones peaking on day 37 unconfirmed. Clones that got smaller from day 15 to 85 had even CD4/CD8, while clones growing later tipped toward CD4+.

Employing constant-segment primers, 5'RACE generated TCR alpha and TCR beta cDNA libraries bearing sample barcodes and UMIs. TCRdb processed the 5' RACE reads anew with MiXCR; each CDR3 protein has one entry. The data contain about 350,000 distinct CDR3 sequences, 12% to 15% of them singletons. A few counts support this clonotype. Antigen specificity is unknown. Trimming pared 1 base from V and 1 base from J, leaving 13 bases between. There are 16 residues in the CDR3. CDR1 is KGHDR, CDR2 SFDVKD, per germline. V and J are TRBV24-1 and TRBJ2-7; tentative D call: TRBD1 (7 bases). Sequencing was performed on PBMCs or a T cell subset sorted from them (not recorded which). The TCR sequence derives from a man in his late teens or twenties who had mild COVID-19 (a few samples of this study predate the infection). Cell type and time point are not known. CDR3 in DNA: TGTGCCACCAGTGATTTACCCAGGGGGGTTTCCTACGAGCAGTACTTC. Encoded protein: CATSDLPRGVSYEQYF.